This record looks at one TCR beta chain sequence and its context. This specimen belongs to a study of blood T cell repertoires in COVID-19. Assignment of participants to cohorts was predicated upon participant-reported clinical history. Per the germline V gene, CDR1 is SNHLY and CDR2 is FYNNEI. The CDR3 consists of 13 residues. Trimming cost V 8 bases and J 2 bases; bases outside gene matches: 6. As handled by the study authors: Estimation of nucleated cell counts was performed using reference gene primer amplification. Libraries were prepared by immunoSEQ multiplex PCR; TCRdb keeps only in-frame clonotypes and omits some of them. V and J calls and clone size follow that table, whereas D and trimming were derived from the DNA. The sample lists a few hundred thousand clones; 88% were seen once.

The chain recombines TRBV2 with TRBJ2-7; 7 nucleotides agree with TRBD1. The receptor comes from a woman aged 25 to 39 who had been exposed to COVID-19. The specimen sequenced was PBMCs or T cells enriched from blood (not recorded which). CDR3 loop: CASHNQGAYEQYF. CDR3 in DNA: TGTGCCAGCCACAACCAGGGGGCCTACGAGCAGTACTTC.